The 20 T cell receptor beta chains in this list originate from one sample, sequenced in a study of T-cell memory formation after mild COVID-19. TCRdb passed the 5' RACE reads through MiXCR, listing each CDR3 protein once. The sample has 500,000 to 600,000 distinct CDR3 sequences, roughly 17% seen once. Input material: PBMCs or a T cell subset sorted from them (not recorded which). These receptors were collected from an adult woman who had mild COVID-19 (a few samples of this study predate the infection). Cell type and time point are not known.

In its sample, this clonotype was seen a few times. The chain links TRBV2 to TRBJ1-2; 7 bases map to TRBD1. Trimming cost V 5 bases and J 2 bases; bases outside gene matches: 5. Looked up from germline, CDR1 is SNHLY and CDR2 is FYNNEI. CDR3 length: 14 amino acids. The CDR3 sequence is CASSRQGLNYGYTF. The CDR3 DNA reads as TGTGCCAGCAGTCGACAGGGCCTCAACTATGGCTACACCTTC.

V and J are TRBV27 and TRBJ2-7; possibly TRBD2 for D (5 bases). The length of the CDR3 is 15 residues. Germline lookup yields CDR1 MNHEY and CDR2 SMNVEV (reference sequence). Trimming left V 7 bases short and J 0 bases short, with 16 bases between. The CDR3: CASMPIGEPSYEQYF. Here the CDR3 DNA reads TGTGCCAGCATGCCTATCGGGGAGCCCTCCTACGAGCAGTACTTC.

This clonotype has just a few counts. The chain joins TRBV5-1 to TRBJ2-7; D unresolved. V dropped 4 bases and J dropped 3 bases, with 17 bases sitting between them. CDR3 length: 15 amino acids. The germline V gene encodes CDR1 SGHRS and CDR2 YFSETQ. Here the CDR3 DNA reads TGCGCCAGCAGCCCTAGGGCCCGAGGTGTCTACGAGCAGTACTTC. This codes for CASSPRARGVYEQYF.

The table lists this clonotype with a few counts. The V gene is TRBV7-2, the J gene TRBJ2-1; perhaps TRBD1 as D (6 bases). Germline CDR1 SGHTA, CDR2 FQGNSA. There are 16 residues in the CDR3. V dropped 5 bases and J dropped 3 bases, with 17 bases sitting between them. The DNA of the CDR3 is TGTGCCAGCAGCCCACAGAGTGGGACACTCTACAATGAGCAGTTCTTC. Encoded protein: CASSPQSGTLYNEQFF.

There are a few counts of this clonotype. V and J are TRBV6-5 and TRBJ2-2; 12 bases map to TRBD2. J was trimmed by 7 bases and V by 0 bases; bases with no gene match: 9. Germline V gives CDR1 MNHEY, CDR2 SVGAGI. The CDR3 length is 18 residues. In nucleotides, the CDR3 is TGTGCCAGCAGTTACTCGCCTCTAGCGGGAGGGCCTAGCGGGGAGCTGTTTTTT. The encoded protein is CASSYSPLAGGPSGELFF.

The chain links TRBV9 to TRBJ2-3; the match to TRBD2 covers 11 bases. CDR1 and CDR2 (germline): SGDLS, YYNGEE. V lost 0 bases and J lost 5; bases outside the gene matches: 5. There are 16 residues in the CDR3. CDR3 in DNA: TGTGCCAGCAGCGTAGAACTAGCGGGGGTTTTAGATACGCAGTATTTT. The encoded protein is CASSVELAGVLDTQYF. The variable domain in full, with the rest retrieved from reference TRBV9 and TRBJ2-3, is DSGVTQTPKHLITATGQRVTLRCSPRSGDLSVYWYQQSLDQGLQFLIQYYNGEERAKGNILERFSAQQFPDLHSELNLSSLELGDSALYFCASSVELAGVLDTQYFGPGTRLTVL.

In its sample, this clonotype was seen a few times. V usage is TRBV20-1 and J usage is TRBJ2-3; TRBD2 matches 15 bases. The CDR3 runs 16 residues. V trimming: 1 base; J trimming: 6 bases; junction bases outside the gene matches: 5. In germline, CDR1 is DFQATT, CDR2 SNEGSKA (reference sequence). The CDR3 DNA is TGCAGTGCTAGAGGAGGGACTAGCGGGGGGAGGGATACGCAGTATTTT. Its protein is CSARGGTSGGRDTQYF.

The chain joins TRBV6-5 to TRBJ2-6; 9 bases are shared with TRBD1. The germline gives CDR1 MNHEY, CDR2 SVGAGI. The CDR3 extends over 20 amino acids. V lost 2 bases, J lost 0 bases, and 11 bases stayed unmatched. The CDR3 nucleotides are TGTGCCAGCAGTTACAGGGACTGGACAGGGGTCCTCTCTGGGGCCAACGTCCTGACTTTC. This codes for CASSYRDWTGVLSGANVLTF.

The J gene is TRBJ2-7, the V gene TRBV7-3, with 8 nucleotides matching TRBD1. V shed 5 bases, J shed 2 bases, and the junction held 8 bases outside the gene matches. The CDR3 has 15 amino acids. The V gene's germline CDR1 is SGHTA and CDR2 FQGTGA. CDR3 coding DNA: TGTGCCAGCAGCCCAACCGGGACAGGACCCTACGAGCAGTACTTC. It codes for CASSPTGTGPYEQYF. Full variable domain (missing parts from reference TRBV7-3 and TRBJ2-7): GAGVSQTPSNKVTEKGKYVELRCDPISGHTALYWYRQSLGQGPEFLIYFQGTGAADDSGLPNDRFFAVRPEGSVSTLKIQRTERGDSAVYLCASSPTGTGPYEQYFGPGTRLTVT.

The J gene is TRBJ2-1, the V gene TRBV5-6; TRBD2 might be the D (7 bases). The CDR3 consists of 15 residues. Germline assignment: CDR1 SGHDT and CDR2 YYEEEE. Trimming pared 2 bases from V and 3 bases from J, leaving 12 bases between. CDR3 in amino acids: CASSFAGAGYNEQFF. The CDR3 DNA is TGTGCCAGCAGCTTCGCGGGGGCGGGCTACAATGAGCAGTTCTTC. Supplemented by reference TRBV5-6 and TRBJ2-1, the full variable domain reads DAGVTQSPTHLIKTRGQQVTLRCSPKSGHDTVSWYQQALGQGPQFIFQYYEEEERQRGNFPDRFSGHQFPNYSSELNVNALLLGDSALYLCASSFAGAGYNEQFFGPGTRLTVL.

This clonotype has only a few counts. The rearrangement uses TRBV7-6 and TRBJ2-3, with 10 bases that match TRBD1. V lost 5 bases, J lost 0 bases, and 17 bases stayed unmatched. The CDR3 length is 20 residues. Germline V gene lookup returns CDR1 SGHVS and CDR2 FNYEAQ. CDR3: CASSETPMRDRGPSTDTQYF. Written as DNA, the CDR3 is TGTGCCAGCAGCGAAACCCCAATGCGGGACAGGGGCCCTAGCACAGATACGCAGTATTTT.

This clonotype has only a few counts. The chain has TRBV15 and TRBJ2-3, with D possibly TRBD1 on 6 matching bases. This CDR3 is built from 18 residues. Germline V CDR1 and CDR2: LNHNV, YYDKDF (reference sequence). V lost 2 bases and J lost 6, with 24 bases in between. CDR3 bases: TGTGCCACCAGCAGACCTACTACAGGGCGTAGTACTAGGGATACGCAGTATTTT. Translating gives CATSRPTTGRSTRDTQYF.

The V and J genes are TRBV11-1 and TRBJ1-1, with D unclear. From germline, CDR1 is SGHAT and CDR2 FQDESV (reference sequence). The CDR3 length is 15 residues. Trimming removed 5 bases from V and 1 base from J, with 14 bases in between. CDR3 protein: CASSIYGLPNTEAFF. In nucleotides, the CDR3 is TGTGCCAGCAGCATCTACGGTCTCCCGAACACTGAAGCTTTCTTT.

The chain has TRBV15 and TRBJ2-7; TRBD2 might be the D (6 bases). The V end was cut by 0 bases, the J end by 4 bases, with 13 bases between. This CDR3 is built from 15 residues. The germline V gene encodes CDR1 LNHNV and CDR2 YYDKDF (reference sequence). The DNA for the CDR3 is TGTGCCACCAGCAGAGATCGATCGGGAGCGTACGAGCAGTACTTC. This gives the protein CATSRDRSGAYEQYF. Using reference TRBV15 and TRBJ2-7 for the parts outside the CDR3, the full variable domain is DAMVIQNPRYQVTQFGKPVTLSCSQTLNHNVMYWYQQKSSQAPKLLFHYYDKDFNNEADTPDNFQSRRPNTSFCFLDIRSPGLGDTAMYLCATSRDRSGAYEQYFGPGTRLTVT.

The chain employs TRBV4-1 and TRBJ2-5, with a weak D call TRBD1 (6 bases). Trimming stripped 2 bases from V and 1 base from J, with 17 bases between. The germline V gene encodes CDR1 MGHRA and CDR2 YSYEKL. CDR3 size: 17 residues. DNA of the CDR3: TGCGCCAGCAGCCAATCAGTAGGGAGACAGGCCCAAGAGACCCAGTACTTC. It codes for CASSQSVGRQAQETQYF.

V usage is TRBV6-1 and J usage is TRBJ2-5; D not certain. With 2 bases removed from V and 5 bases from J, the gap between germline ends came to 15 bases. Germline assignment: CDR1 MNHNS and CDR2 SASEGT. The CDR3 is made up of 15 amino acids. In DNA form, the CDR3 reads TGTGCCAGCAGTGAAAGGAATGCCCCCGGGGAGACCCAGTACTTC. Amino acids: CASSERNAPGETQYF.

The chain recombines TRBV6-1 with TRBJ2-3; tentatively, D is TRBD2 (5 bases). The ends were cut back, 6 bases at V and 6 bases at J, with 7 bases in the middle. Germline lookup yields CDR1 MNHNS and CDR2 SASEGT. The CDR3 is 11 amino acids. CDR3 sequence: CASRREDTQYF. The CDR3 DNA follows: TGTGCCAGCAGAAGGGAGGATACGCAGTATTTT.

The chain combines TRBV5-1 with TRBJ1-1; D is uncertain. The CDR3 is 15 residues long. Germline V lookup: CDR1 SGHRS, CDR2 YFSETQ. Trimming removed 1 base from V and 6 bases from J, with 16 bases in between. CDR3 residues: CASSLTEGGWSEAFF. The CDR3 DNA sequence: TGCGCCAGCAGCTTGACCGAGGGCGGCTGGTCTGAAGCTTTCTTT.

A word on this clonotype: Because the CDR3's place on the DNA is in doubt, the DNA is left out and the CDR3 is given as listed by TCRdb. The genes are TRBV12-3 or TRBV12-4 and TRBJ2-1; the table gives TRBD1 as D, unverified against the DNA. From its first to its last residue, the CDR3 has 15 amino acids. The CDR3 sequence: CASSLFGPGDNEQFF.

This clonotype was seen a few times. CDR3 bases: TGCAGTGCTAGTTGGGGCGTGGAGGAGACCCAGTACTTC. Translation gives CSASWGVEETQYF. The rearrangement uses TRBV20-1 and TRBJ2-5; D possibly corresponds to TRBD1 (5 bases). The ends were cut back, 3 bases at V and 5 bases at J, with 13 bases in the middle. The CDR3 sequence is 13 residues long. CDR1 is DFQATT and CDR2 is SNEGSKA in the germline V gene (reference sequence).